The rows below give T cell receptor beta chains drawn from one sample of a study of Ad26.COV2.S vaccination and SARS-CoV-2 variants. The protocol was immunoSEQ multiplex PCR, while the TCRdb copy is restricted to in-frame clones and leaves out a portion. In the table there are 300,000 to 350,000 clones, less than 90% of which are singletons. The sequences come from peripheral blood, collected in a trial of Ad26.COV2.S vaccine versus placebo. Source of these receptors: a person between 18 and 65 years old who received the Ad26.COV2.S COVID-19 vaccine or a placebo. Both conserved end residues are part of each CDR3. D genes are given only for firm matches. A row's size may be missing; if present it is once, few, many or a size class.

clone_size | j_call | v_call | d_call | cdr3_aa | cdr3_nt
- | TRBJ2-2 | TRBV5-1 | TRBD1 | CASSSDRGQANTGELFF | TGCGCCAGCAGCTCGGACCGTGGACAGGCGAACACCGGGGAGCTGTTTTTT
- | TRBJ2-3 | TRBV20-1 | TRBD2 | CSASTSGDSTDTQYF | TGCAGTGCTAGTACTAGCGGGGATAGCACAGATACGCAGTATTTT
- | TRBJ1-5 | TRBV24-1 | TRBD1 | CATSDSSLDRAQPQHF | TGTGCCACCAGTGATTCAAGCCTAGACAGGGCTCAGCCCCAGCATTTT
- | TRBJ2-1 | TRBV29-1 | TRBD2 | CSVERRLAGGNEQFF | TGCAGCGTTGAACGCCGACTAGCGGGGGGGAATGAGCAGTTCTTC
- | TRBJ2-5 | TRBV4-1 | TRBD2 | CASSQDLGLAGAETQYF | TGCGCCAGCAGCCAAGATTTGGGACTAGCGGGGGCGGAGACCCAGTACTTC
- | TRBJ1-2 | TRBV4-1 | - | CASSQAGYPTEGYTF | TGCGCCAGCAGCCAAGCGGGGTATCCCACTGAGGGCTACACCTTC
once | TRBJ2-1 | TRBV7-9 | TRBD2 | CASSLAAGGTYNEQFF | TGTGCCAGCAGCTTAGCGGCGGGGGGAACTTACAATGAGCAGTTCTTC
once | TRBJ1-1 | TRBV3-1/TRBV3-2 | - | CASSQEVGANTEAFF | TGTGCCAGCAGCCAAGAGGTGGGCGCGAACACTGAAGCTTTCTTT
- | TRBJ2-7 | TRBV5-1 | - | CASSLDTPYEQYF | TGCGCCAGCAGCTTGGACACTCCCTACGAGCAGTACTTC
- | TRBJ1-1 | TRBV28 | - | CATHPVSVPLSRAFF | TGTGCCACCCACCCCGTATCAGTTCCCCTTAGTCGAGCTTTCTTT
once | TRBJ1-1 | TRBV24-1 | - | CATSDGGKSNTEAFF | TGTGCCACCAGTGATGGAGGTAAATCGAACACTGAAGCTTTCTTT
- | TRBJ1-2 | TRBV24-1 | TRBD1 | CATRTRDSGDYGYTF | TGTGCCACCAGGACCCGGGACAGTGGTGACTATGGCTACACCTTC
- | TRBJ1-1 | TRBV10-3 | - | CAIGDGVTEAFF | TGTGCCATCGGGGACGGGGTCACTGAAGCTTTCTTT
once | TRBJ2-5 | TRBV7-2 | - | CASRNPQGVRGTQYF | TGTGCCAGCAGAAATCCACAGGGTGTGCGCGGGACCCAGTACTTC
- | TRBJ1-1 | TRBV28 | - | CASSYRGVGNTEAFF | TGTGCCAGCAGTTACCGGGGGGTAGGTAACACTGAAGCTTTCTTT
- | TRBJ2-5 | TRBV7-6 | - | CASSLKLLVYQETQYF | TGTGCCAGCAGCTTAAAGCTGTTGGTGTACCAAGAGACCCAGTACTTC
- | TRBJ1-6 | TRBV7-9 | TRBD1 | CASSTGQVRSSYNSPLHF | TGTGCCAGCAGCACGGGACAGGTCAGGAGCTCCTATAATTCACCCCTCCACTTT
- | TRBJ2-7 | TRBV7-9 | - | CASSYSSDEQYF | TGTGCCAGCAGCTACTCCAGTGACGAGCAGTACTTC
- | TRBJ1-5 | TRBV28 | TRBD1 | CASSKQGNRKQPQHF | TGTGCCAGCAGTAAACAGGGGAATCGAAAGCAGCCCCAGCATTTT
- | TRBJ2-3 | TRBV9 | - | CASSVGGLGTDTQYF | TGTGCCAGCAGCGTGGGGGGACTTGGCACAGATACGCAGTATTTT
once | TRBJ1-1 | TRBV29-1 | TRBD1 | CSVEVTGGYTEAFF | TGCAGCGTTGAAGTCACAGGGGGTTACACTGAAGCTTTCTTT
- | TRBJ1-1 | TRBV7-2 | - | CASSFNQGDTEAFF | TGTGCCAGCAGCTTCAATCAGGGAGACACTGAAGCTTTCTTT
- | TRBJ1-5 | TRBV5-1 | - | CASRLGGFENQPQHF | TGCGCCAGCAGGCTTGGGGGCTTCGAAAATCAGCCCCAGCATTTT
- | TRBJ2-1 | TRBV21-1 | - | CASSADGLNEQFF | TGTGCCAGCAGCGCGGACGGGCTCAATGAGCAGTTCTTC
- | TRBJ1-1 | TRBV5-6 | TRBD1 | CASSSGQGVPGEAFF | TGTGCCAGCAGCTCAGGACAGGGGGTCCCGGGAGAAGCTTTCTTT
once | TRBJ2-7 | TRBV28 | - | CASSLSWDQTTYEQYF | TGTGCCAGCAGTTTATCGTGGGACCAAACGACCTACGAGCAGTACTTC
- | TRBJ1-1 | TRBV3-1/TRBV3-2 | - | CASSQEWAANTEAFF | TGTGCCAGCAGCCAAGAGTGGGCAGCGAACACTGAAGCTTTCTTT
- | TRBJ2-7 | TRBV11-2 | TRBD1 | CASSTSRGLGEQYF | TGTGCCAGCAGCACCTCCAGGGGGCTGGGCGAGCAGTACTTC
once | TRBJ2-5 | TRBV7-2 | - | CASSLDGLLPTQYF | TGTGCCAGCAGCTTAGATGGATTATTACCAACCCAGTACTTC
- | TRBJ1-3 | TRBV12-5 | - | CASGLLASSGNTIYF | TGTGCTAGTGGTTTGTTGGCCAGCTCTGGAAACACCATATATTTT
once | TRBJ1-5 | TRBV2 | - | CASSAWRGSNQPQHF | TGTGCCAGCTCGGCTTGGAGGGGTAGCAATCAGCCCCAGCATTTT
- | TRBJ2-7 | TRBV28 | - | CASRPLGGSSYEQYF | TGTGCCAGCAGGCCCCTTGGAGGGAGCTCCTACGAGCAGTACTTC
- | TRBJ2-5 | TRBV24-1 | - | CATSDRGLAGETQYF | TGTGCCACCAGTGATCGTGGATTAGCAGGGGAGACCCAGTACTTC
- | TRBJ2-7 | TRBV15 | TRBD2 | CATSRDPGGSSYEQYF | TGTGCCACCAGCAGAGACCCCGGCGGGAGCTCCTACGAGCAGTACTTC
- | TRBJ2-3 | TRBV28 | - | CASKPLLGTDTQYF | TGTGCCAGCAAACCCTTGTTAGGCACAGATACGCAGTATTTT
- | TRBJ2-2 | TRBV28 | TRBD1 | CASSFPAGGTGELFF | TGTGCCAGCAGTTTCCCGGCAGGGGGTACCGGGGAGCTGTTTTTT
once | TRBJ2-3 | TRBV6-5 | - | CASREFKGTDTQYF | TGTGCCAGCAGAGAGTTTAAGGGCACAGATACGCAGTATTTT
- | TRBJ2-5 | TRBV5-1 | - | CASSFGGGETQYF | TGCGCCAGCAGCTTTGGGGGCGGGGAGACCCAGTACTTC
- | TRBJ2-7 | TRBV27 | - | CASSYGENYEQYF | TGTGCCAGCAGTTACGGGGAAAACTACGAGCAGTACTTC
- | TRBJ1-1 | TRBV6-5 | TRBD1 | CASSYSSTGAEAFF | TGTGCCAGCAGTTACTCAAGCACAGGGGCTGAAGCTTTCTTT
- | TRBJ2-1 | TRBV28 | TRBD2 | CASRTAGGLVNEQFF | TGTGCCAGCAGGACCGCGGGGGGGCTAGTCAATGAGCAGTTCTTC
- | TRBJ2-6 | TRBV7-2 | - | CASSLTWSGLSSGANVLTF | TGTGCCAGCAGCTTAACTTGGAGTGGCTTAAGCTCTGGGGCCAACGTCCTGACTTTC
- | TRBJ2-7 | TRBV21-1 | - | CASSNVRGLEEQYF | TGTGCCAGCAGCAATGTGAGGGGGCTTGAGGAGCAGTACTTC
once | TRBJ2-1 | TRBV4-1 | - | CASSQVAASSTQRTYNEQFF | TGCGCCAGCAGCCAAGTTGCGGCTAGCTCTACTCAGAGGACCTACAATGAGCAGTTCTTC
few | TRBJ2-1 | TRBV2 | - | CASIVGLSYNEQFF | TGTGCCAGCATTGTAGGCCTCTCCTACAATGAGCAGTTCTTC
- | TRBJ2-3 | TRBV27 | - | CASSPPAGLSDTQYF | TGTGCCAGCAGTCCCCCGGCAGGGTTGTCAGATACGCAGTATTTT
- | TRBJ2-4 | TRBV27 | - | CARLSVDRIRLDSF | TGTGCCCGCCTGTCTGTGGACAGAATACGGTTGGATAGCTTC
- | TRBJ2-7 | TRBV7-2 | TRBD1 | CASSLGNRGLYEQYF | TGTGCCAGCAGCTTAGGAAACAGGGGGCTTTACGAGCAGTACTTC
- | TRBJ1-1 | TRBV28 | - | CASVRYGRSNTEAFF | TGTGCCAGCGTTCGATACGGACGGTCGAACACTGAAGCTTTCTTT
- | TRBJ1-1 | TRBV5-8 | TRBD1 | CASSRDRGLTEAFF | TGTGCCAGCAGCAGGGACAGGGGGCTTACTGAAGCTTTCTTT
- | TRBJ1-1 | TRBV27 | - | CASSLLAHREAFF | TGTGCCAGCAGTTTATTGGCACACAGGGAAGCTTTCTTT
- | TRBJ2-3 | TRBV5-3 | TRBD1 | CARSISGTGATDTQYF | TGTGCCAGAAGCATATCCGGGACAGGGGCGACAGATACGCAGTATTTT
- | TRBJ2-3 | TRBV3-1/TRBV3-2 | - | CASSQVPPGFAGTDTQYF | TGTGCCAGCAGCCAAGTCCCCCCGGGATTCGCAGGCACAGATACGCAGTATTTT
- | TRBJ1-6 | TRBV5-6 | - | CASKGGSYNSPLHF | TGTGCCAGCAAGGGGGGCTCCTATAATTCACCCCTCCACTTT
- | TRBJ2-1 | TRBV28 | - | CASSLRELNYNEQFF | TGTGCCAGCAGTTTAAGGGAGCTCAACTACAATGAGCAGTTCTTC